The entry below gives a single T cell receptor (beta chain) sequence along with its context. Only in-frame clones appear in the TCRdb table, and some are missing; sequencing was by immunoSEQ multiplex PCR. This sample yields fewer than 75,000 clones, of which about four fifths are seen a single time; less than 8% belongs to the top ten. The data are from a study of glioma-infiltrating T cells after dendritic cell vaccination. The CDR3 is 11 amino acids. V lost 2 bases to trimming and J lost 3 bases, with 2 bases between them. In germline, CDR1 is SGHRS, CDR2 YFSETQ. The sequence derives from a human donor with glioblastoma. The specimen was blood, collected before dendritic cell vaccination. The rearrangement links TRBV5-1 to TRBJ2-5; D is ambiguous. CDR3 in amino acids: CASSFKETQYF. The CDR3 DNA follows: TGCGCCAGCAGCTTCAAAGAGACCCAGTACTTC.